One and the same sample provided the 15 T cell receptor beta chains below, sequenced in a study of identical twins. TCRdb redid the calling of the 5' RACE reads with MiXCR, one entry per CDR3 protein. The data contain roughly 250,000 distinct CDR3 sequences, approximately 7% of them seen just once; the ten biggest clones take up roughly 3.9%. These data also featured in a second study, about yellow fever vaccine responses in identical twins.

The sequencing input was memory (CD45RO+) T cells sorted from blood. These receptors were collected from a woman between 18 and 29 years old in good health.

This clonotype was seen ten or more times. The rearrangement links TRBV3-1 to TRBJ1-6, with D possibly being TRBD1 (6 bases). Germline CDR1 reads LGHDT; CDR2 reads YNNKEL (reference sequence). The CDR3 length is 16 residues. V was clipped by 5 bases and J by 7 bases, with 18 bases between them. The CDR3 is CASSSRTVGGNSPLHF. CDR3 DNA: TGTGCCAGCAGCTCACGGACAGTTGGGGGAAATTCACCCCTCCACTTT.

V and J are TRBV24-1 and TRBJ1-1; D is uncertain. V was cut by 4 bases and J by 7 bases, with 12 bases left in between. This CDR3 spans 13 amino acids. Germline loops: CDR1 KGHDR, CDR2 SFDVKD. The CDR3 sequence is CATSEGRTNEAFF. The CDR3 DNA follows: TGTGCCACCAGTGAAGGCAGGACGAATGAAGCTTTCTTT.

This clonotype was detected many times. The chain carries TRBV20-1 and TRBJ2-5; D gene unclear. The CDR3 covers 16 residues. CDR1 is DFQATT and CDR2 is SNEGSKA in the germline V gene (reference sequence). The V gene lost 0 bases and the J gene lost 3 bases, with 17 bases spanning the gap. CDR3 residues: CSARDDDATLKETQYF. The CDR3 nucleotides are TGCAGTGCTAGAGATGATGACGCCACCCTTAAAGAGACCCAGTACTTC.

This clonotype has a count of ten or more. The chain combines TRBV5-1 with TRBJ2-3, with D possibly being TRBD2 (7 bases). Germline CDR1 and CDR2: SGHRS and YFSETQ. The ends were cut back, 4 bases at V and 5 bases at J, with 20 bases in the middle. The CDR3 is 16 residues long. The CDR3 protein is CASSGGAVSTRDTQYF. The CDR3 DNA follows: TGCGCCAGCAGCGGGGGGGCCGTGTCAACAAGAGATACGCAGTATTTT.

This clonotype was counted at least ten times. The chain has TRBV18 and TRBJ2-7; TRBD2 matches at 11 bases. CDR3 size: 14 residues. Germline V gene sequence: CDR1 KGHSH, CDR2 LQKENI. V dropped 5 bases and J dropped 4; count of bases not matched to a gene: 4. In DNA, the CDR3 is TGTGCCAGCTCATCAGGACTAGCGGGTTACGAGCAGTACGTC. Amino acids: CASSSGLAGYEQYV.

This rearrangement joins TRBV14 to TRBJ2-1, with D perhaps TRBD2 (5 bases). Trimming left V 1 base short and J 8 bases short, with 15 bases between. The CDR3 consists of 15 residues. Germline V gene lookup returns CDR1 SGHDN and CDR2 FVKESK. This chain's CDR3 is CASSQGGLLRHEQFF. In nucleotides, the CDR3 is TGTGCCAGCAGCCAAGGAGGGCTCCTCCGACATGAGCAGTTCTTC.

The J gene is TRBJ2-6, the V gene TRBV6-4; D is undetermined. V lost 2 bases to trimming and J lost 0 bases, with 8 bases between them. CDR3 length: 16 residues. From germline, CDR1 is MRHNA and CDR2 SNTAGT. CDR3 DNA: TGTGCCAGCAGTGACAGTACGGGCTCTGGGGCCAACGTCCTGACTTTC. Amino acid sequence: CASSDSTGSGANVLTF.

There are many counts of this clonotype. The genes are TRBV7-8 and TRBJ2-3; D unclear. V was pared by 3 bases and J by 2 bases, with 3 bases between. The length of the CDR3 is 12 residues. Germline loops: CDR1 SGHVS, CDR2 FQNEAQ. The CDR3 region is CASSFHTDTQYF. CDR3 sequence (DNA): TGTGCCAGCAGCTTTCACACAGATACGCAGTATTTT.

This clonotype was recorded many times. The chain employs TRBV27 and TRBJ2-1; 11 positions agree with TRBD2. Germline V lookup: CDR1 MNHEY, CDR2 SMNVEV (reference sequence). With 5 bases clipped from V and 8 bases from J, the junction kept 5 bases outside the gene matches. The CDR3 runs 14 residues. CDR3 loop: CASSAASGRYEQFF. The CDR3 nucleotides read TGTGCCAGCAGTGCTGCTAGCGGGAGGTATGAGCAGTTCTTC.

J is TRBJ2-1 and V is TRBV7-2, with TRBD2 identical over 7 bases. The CDR3 is 14 residues long. Germline CDR1 is SGHTA and CDR2 is FQGNSA. The V segment lost 8 bases and the J segment 2 bases; nucleotides outside the gene matches: 6. The CDR3 loop is CASGLGRAYNEQFF. Written as DNA, the CDR3 is TGTGCCAGCGGATTAGGGAGGGCCTACAATGAGCAGTTCTTC.

This clonotype was picked up a small number of times. The rearrangement joins TRBV20-1 to TRBJ2-1; 8 bases align to TRBD2. Germline V gene data show CDR1 as DFQATT and CDR2 as SNEGSKA (reference sequence). CDR3 length equals 15 residues. The J segment lost 4 bases and the V segment lost 0 bases, leaving 5 bases of the junction unmatched. The CDR3 region has the DNA TGCAGTGCTAGAGATTCTCGGGAGGGTTACAATGAGCAGTTCTTC. Translation: CSARDSREGYNEQFF.

There are many counts of this clonotype. The chain is built from TRBV29-1 and TRBJ2-4, with D possibly being TRBD1 (6 bases). Trimming cost V 6 bases and J 6 bases, with 15 bases left between them. In germline, CDR1 is SQVTM, CDR2 ANQGSEA. The CDR3 totals 13 residues. DNA of the CDR3: TGCAGCGTCCTGACAGGTAGCTCAAACATTCAGTACTTC. It codes for CSVLTGSSNIQYF.

This clonotype was picked up many times. The V gene is TRBV5-1, the J gene TRBJ2-1; 9 nucleotides match TRBD1. There are 15 residues in the CDR3. Trimming took 3 bases from V and 7 from J; bases not matched to a gene: 8. The germline gives CDR1 SGHRS, CDR2 YFSETQ. CDR3 amino acids: CASSWAGTGKNEQFF. The CDR3 DNA is TGCGCCAGCAGCTGGGCCGGGACAGGGAAGAATGAGCAGTTCTTC.

This rearrangement joins TRBV29-1 to TRBJ1-2, with a weak D call TRBD1 (6 bases). Germline CDR1 SQVTM, CDR2 ANQGSEA. The CDR3 spans 14 residues. The V end was cut by 4 bases, the J end by 2 bases, with 14 bases between. CDR3 protein: CSVVLQGENYGYTF. CDR3 DNA sequence: TGCAGCGTTGTCCTACAGGGAGAAAACTATGGCTACACCTTC. Combining the CDR3 with reference TRBV29-1 and TRBJ1-2 gives the whole variable domain SAVISQKPSRDICQRGTSLTIQCQVDSQVTMMFWYRQQPGQSLTLIATANQGSEATYESGFVIDKFPISRPNLTFSTLTVSNMSPEDSSIYLCSVVLQGENYGYTFGSGTRLTVV.

This clonotype has a count of ten or more. The genes are TRBV7-2 and TRBJ2-1; D uncertain. V lost 0 bases, J lost 9 bases, and 12 bases lay in between. The CDR3 length is 14 residues. The germline CDR1 and CDR2 sequences are SGHTA and FQGNSA. The DNA of the CDR3 is TGTGCCAGCAGCTTAGCTGGCGCATCGAGTGAGCAGTTCTTC. Translation: CASSLAGASSEQFF.